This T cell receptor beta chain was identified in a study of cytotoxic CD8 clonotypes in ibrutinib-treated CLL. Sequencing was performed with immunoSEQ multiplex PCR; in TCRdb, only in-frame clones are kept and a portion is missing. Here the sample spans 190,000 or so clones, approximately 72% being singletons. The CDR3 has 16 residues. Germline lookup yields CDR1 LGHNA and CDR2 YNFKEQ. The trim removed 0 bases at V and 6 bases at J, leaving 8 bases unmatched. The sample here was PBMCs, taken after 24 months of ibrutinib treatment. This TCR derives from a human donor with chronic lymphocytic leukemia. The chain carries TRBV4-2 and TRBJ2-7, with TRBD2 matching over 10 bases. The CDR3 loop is CASSQEASGSDGEQYF. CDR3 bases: TGTGCCAGCAGCCAAGAGGCTAGCGGGAGTGATGGCGAGCAGTACTTC.